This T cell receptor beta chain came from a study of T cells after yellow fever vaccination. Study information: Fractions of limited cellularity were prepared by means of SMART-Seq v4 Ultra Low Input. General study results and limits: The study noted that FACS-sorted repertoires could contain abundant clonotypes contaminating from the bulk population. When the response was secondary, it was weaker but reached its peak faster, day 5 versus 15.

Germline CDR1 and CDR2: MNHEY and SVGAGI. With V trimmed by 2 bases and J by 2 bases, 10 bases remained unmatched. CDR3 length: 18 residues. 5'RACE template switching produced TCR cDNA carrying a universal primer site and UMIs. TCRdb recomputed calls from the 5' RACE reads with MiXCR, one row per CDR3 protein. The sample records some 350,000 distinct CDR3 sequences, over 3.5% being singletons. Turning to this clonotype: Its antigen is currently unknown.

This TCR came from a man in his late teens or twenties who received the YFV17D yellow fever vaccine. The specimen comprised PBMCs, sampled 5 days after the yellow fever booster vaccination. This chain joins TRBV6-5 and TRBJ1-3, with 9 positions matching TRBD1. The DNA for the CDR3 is TGTGCCAGCAGTTACCAGGGACAGGGAAAGCAGGCTGGAAACACCATATATTTT. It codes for CASSYQGQGKQAGNTIYF.